This T cell receptor (beta chain) was retrieved from a study of vaccination and CD4 T cells after COVID-19. Study context: With a range of 35 to 161, the median interval from diagnosis to drawing post-COVID samples was less than 130 days.

The treatment: roughly 11-day PBMC culture with coronavirus spike peptide pools or control peptides (ViraFEST assay). At both days 3 and 7, half the medium was replaced with fresh IL-2 medium. A remark on this clonotype: The antigen is not known.

The trim removed 1 base at V and 7 bases at J, leaving 7 bases unmatched. CDR1 is SGHTA and CDR2 is FQGNSA in the germline V gene. CDR3 length: 16 residues. The Oncomine TCR Beta short-read assay was what sequenced the DNA obtained from cultured CD4+ T cells. TCRdb processed the PCR reads anew with MiXCR; each CDR3 protein has one entry. Here the sample spans about 12,000 distinct CDR3 sequences, 60% being singletons. Study conclusions and caveats: Post-vaccination reactive clonotypes (median roughly 35) did not differ significantly from post-infection (more than 20).

Sequencing used CD4+ T cells from blood, cultured in vitro, obtained before SARS-CoV-2 vaccination. The V call is TRBV7-2, the J call TRBJ2-3, with 11 bases lining up with TRBD2. This clonotype originated in a human donor who had recovered from COVID-19. As DNA, the CDR3 is TGTGCCAGCAGCTTAGTGGTTAGCGGGGGGGCGAATACGCAGTATTTT. Translation gives CASSLVVSGGANTQYF.